The 5 T cell receptor beta chains given below trace back to one sample, sequenced in a study of graft-versus-host responses after intestinal transplantation. Their antigens are not known. Produced via immunoSEQ multiplex PCR; TCRdb's table is partial and in-frame only. The top ten clones hold over 0.55% of a sample with over 45,000 clones, about 89% of them seen once. The starting material was unstimulated CD4+ T cells sorted from spleen or lymph node cells, obtained before transplant. These receptor sequences come from a human donor who was the organ donor for an intestinal transplant.

The chain carries TRBV28 and TRBJ2-1; 8 bases map to TRBD2. Trimming took 2 bases from V and 8 from J; bases not matched to a gene: 14. Looked up from germline, CDR1 is MDHEN and CDR2 is SYDVKM. The CDR3 length is 17 residues. The CDR3 sequence is CASSLVSSGLGLDEQFF. The CDR3 DNA sequence: TGTGCCAGCAGTTTAGTGTCTAGCGGGCTGGGGTTGGATGAGCAGTTCTTC.

CDR3 in DNA: TGTGCCAGCTCAAATGGGGCATTAGGTAGTGGATCACCCCTCCACTTT. This gives the protein CASSNGALGSGSPLHF. The chain joins TRBV18 to TRBJ1-6; a weak D match, TRBD1 (5 bases). The CDR3 sequence is 16 residues long. Trimming removed 5 bases from V and 10 bases from J, with 21 bases in between. From germline, CDR1 is KGHSH and CDR2 LQKENI.

The chain recombines TRBV29-1 with TRBJ1-3; D not certain. Germline-derived CDR1 and CDR2 are SQVTM and ANQGSEA. The V and J ends lost 6 bases and 3 bases respectively, with 9 bases between them. The CDR3 is 12 residues long. CDR3 in amino acids: CSVSPGGNTIYF. In nucleotides, the CDR3 is TGCAGCGTCTCGCCCGGTGGAAACACCATATATTTT.

J is TRBJ2-7 and V is TRBV28; TRBD1 matches 7 bases. Germline V gives CDR1 MDHEN, CDR2 SYDVKM. The junction had 10 bases not matched to a gene; V was cut back by 9 bases and J by 2 bases. The CDR3 loop spans 14 amino acids. The CDR3 here is CASHRGTTPYEQYF. Here the CDR3 DNA reads TGTGCCAGTCACAGGGGAACAACCCCCTACGAGCAGTACTTC.

The J gene is TRBJ2-7, the V gene TRBV6-7; D gene uncertain. TRBV6-7 qualifies as an ORF whose function is uncertain. V was clipped by 8 bases and J by 0 bases, with 11 bases between them. This CDR3 contains 13 residues. The CDR3 sequence is CASLTGSSYEQYF. Written as DNA, the CDR3 is TGTGCCAGCCTGACTGGAAGCTCCTACGAGCAGTACTTC.